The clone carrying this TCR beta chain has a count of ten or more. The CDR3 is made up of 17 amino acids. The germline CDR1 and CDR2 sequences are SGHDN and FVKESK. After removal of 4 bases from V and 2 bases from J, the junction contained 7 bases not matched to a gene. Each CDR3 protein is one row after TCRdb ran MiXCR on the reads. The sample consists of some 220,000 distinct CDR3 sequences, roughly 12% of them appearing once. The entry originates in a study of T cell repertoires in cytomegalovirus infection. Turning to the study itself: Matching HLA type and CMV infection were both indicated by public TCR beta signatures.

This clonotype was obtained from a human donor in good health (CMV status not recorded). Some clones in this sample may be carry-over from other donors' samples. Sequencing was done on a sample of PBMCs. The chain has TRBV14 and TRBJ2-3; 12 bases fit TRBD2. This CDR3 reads CASSPSTSGSYTDTQYF. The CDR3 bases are TGTGCCAGCAGCCCCTCGACTAGCGGGAGTTACACAGATACGCAGTATTTT.